The present TCR beta chain was sequenced within a study of cytomegalovirus exposure and HLA in healthy donors. Primers included in the PCR were 60 Vbeta and 13 Jbeta primers. Generated by immunoSEQ multiplex PCR, the TCRdb table keeps only in-frame clones and is missing some. The data hold around 120,000 clones, with around 79% observed a single time. CDR1 SGHTA and CDR2 FQGNSA come from the germline V gene. This CDR3 is 16 amino acids long. Healthy bone marrow donors formed the donor group. The chain uses TRBV7-2 and TRBJ2-5, with D perhaps matching TRBD2 (5 bases). The J call may be incorrect, as the DNA end agrees better with TRBJ2-7. The clonotype originates from a woman aged 40 to 55 in good health and CMV-seronegative. The sample was PBMCs. The CDR3 DNA reads as TGTGCCAGCAGCCCCTTTGATGCGCGGGCCTCCTACGAGCAGTACTTC. As protein: CASSPFDARASYEQYF.